Presented here are 29 T cell receptor beta chains from one specimen sequenced in a study of blood T cell repertoires in COVID-19. Sequenced by immunoSEQ multiplex PCR; TCRdb stores in-frame clones only, minus some. The table lists 40,000 to 50,000 clones, 88% of them singletons. Material for sequencing was peripheral blood. Every receptor here comes from a human donor in a cohort sampled during active COVID-19.

This chain links TRBV2 with TRBJ2-1, with a weak D call TRBD1 (6 bases). There are 14 residues in the CDR3. Germline CDR1 and CDR2: SNHLY and FYNNEI. Trimming removed 8 bases from V and 2 bases from J, with 13 bases in between. DNA of the CDR3: TGTGCCAGCCATGGGGGCCGGACCTACAATGAGCAGTTCTTC. It yields the protein CASHGGRTYNEQFF.

The chain is built from TRBV5-1 and TRBJ2-6; the match to TRBD1 covers 12 bases. Unmatched junction bases numbered 9, after V lost 4 bases and J lost 4 bases. This CDR3 spans 18 amino acids. CDR1 is SGHRS, CDR2 YFSETQ, per germline. CDR3 in amino acids: CASSARDRGLSGANVLTF. The DNA for the CDR3 is TGCGCCAGCAGCGCCCGGGACAGGGGGCTGTCAGGGGCCAACGTCCTGACTTTC.

This chain connects TRBV27 to TRBJ2-4; 8 bases are a match to TRBD2. CDR1 and CDR2 from the germline V gene are MNHEY and SMNVEV (reference sequence). The CDR3 length is 16 residues. After removal of 5 bases from V and 3 bases from J, the junction contained 9 bases not matched to a gene. CDR3 nucleotide sequence: TGTGCCAGCAGTCCGGAGCGGGAGAGGGTCAAAAACATTCAGTACTTC. It specifies CASSPERERVKNIQYF.

The chain uses TRBV3-1 (or the pseudogene TRBV3-2) and TRBJ2-7; 9 nucleotides line up with TRBD2. In germline, CDR1 is LGHDT, CDR2 YNNKEL (reference sequence). The CDR3 spans 17 residues. J gave up 0 bases and V 2 bases, and 8 bases lay outside the gene matches. CDR3 residues: CASSQSRIAGASYEQYF. CDR3 DNA: TGTGCCAGCAGCCAATCCCGAATAGCGGGAGCCTCCTACGAGCAGTACTTC.

The chain uses TRBV18 and TRBJ2-1; a weak D match, TRBD1 (6 bases). Trimming took 4 bases from V and 10 from J, leaving 17 bases between them. CDR1 KGHSH and CDR2 LQKENI come from the germline V gene. The CDR3 runs to 14 residues. The CDR3 nucleotides read TGTGCCAGCTCACGGATAACAGGGAGCGACGAGCAGTTCTTC. Translated, it gives CASSRITGSDEQFF.

The genes are TRBV2 and TRBJ2-1, with 10 bases matching TRBD2. V dropped 6 bases and J dropped 9; count of bases not matched to a gene: 14. The CDR3 loop spans 16 amino acids. Per the germline V gene, CDR1 is SNHLY and CDR2 is FYNNEI. The CDR3 sequence: CASRRTSGVGPGEQFF. DNA for the CDR3: TGTGCCAGCAGACGGACTAGCGGTGTGGGGCCCGGTGAGCAGTTCTTC.

J is TRBJ2-7 and V is TRBV5-1; 7 bases align to TRBD1. With 5 bases clipped from V and 3 bases from J, the junction kept 5 bases outside the gene matches. The CDR3 extends over 13 amino acids. Per the germline V gene, CDR1 is SGHRS and CDR2 is YFSETQ. This CDR3 is CASRSAGGYEQYF. The CDR3 DNA sequence: TGCGCCAGCAGGTCTGCAGGGGGCTACGAGCAGTACTTC.

This clone was seen just once. This CDR3 reads CASSVGGVRENTEAFF. The CDR3 DNA is TGTGCCAGCAGCGTAGGGGGGGTTCGGGAGAACACTGAAGCTTTCTTT. The chain combines TRBV9 with TRBJ1-1; TRBD1 is a possible D gene (5 bases). V lost 0 bases and J lost 1, with 13 bases in between. This CDR3 region has 16 residues. Germline CDR1 reads SGDLS; CDR2 reads YYNGEE.

This rearrangement joins TRBV6-2 or TRBV6-3 to TRBJ2-2, with D unclear. Trimming pared 3 bases from V and 6 bases from J, leaving 8 bases between. The germline gives CDR1 MNHEY, CDR2 SVGEGT. The CDR3 extends over 13 amino acids. DNA for the CDR3: TGTGCCAGCAGTTATTCGAGATCCGGGGAGCTGTTTTTT. It yields the protein CASSYSRSGELFF.

The J gene is TRBJ1-4, the V gene TRBV4-1, with D maybe TRBD1 (6 bases). The germline CDR1 and CDR2 sequences are MGHRA and YSYEKL. The CDR3 covers 16 residues. V was shortened by 5 bases and J by 0 bases, with 13 bases between the two germline ends. The CDR3 nucleotides are TGCGCCAGCAGCGCATATACAGGGACAACTAATGAAAAACTGTTTTTT. It is translated as CASSAYTGTTNEKLFF.

This clone was seen a handful of times. V and J are TRBV28 and TRBJ1-1; a possible D gene is TRBD1 (5 bases). Germline CDR1 and CDR2: MDHEN and SYDVKM. With 3 bases removed from V and 7 bases from J, the gap between germline ends came to 12 bases. This CDR3 is 13 amino acids long. The CDR3 DNA reads TGTGCCAGCAGTTTGGGGGGACTAAATGAAGCTTTCTTT. It specifies CASSLGGLNEAFF. Complete variable domain (other parts from reference TRBV28 and TRBJ1-1): DVKVTQSSRYLVKRTGEKVFLECVQDMDHENMFWYRQDPGLGLRLIYFSYDVKMKEKGDIPEGYSVSREKKERFSLILESASTNQTSMYLCASSLGGLNEAFFGQGTRLTVV.

The genes are TRBV9 and TRBJ1-1, with D unresolved. This CDR3 has 13 residues. Trimming pared 0 bases from V and 1 base from J, leaving 4 bases between. Looked up from germline, CDR1 is SGDLS and CDR2 is YYNGEE. CDR3 DNA: TGTGCCAGCAGCGTAGACAGGAACACTGAAGCTTTCTTT. Translation gives CASSVDRNTEAFF.

The chain has TRBV5-4 and TRBJ2-5; 7 nucleotides agree with TRBD1. This CDR3 contains 13 residues. With 5 bases clipped from V and 3 bases from J, the junction kept 4 bases outside the gene matches. The germline V gene encodes CDR1 SGHNT and CDR2 YYREEE (reference sequence). This CDR3 reads CASRGGTEETQYF. In DNA form, the CDR3 reads TGTGCCAGCAGAGGGGGCACGGAAGAGACCCAGTACTTC.

The chain employs TRBV4-1 and TRBJ1-5; D is undetermined. Looked up from germline, CDR1 is MGHRA and CDR2 is YSYEKL. The V and J ends lost 4 bases and 1 base respectively, with 11 bases between them. CDR3 length: 15 amino acids. The CDR3 DNA reads as TGCGCCAGCAGCCCAGGTGAACTGAGCAATCAGCCCCAGCATTTT. This sequence encodes CASSPGELSNQPQHF.

This chain links TRBV28 with TRBJ2-2, with TRBD2 identical over 10 bases. This CDR3 comprises 15 residues. The germline CDR1 and CDR2 sequences are MDHEN and SYDVKM. V was clipped by 8 bases and J by 3 bases; unmatched bases: 6. CDR3 sequence (DNA): TGTGCCAGCCAGAGCGGGAGGGCCCACACCGGGGAGCTGTTTTTT. Amino acid sequence: CASQSGRAHTGELFF.

The V call is TRBV28, the J call TRBJ1-5, with D hard to call. Germline assignment: CDR1 MDHEN and CDR2 SYDVKM. The ends were cut back, 6 bases at V and 1 base at J, with 16 bases in the middle. The CDR3 spans 16 residues. Here the CDR3 reads CASSQSGFGSNQPQHF. CDR3 nucleotide sequence: TGTGCCAGCAGCCAATCGGGGTTTGGGAGCAATCAGCCCCAGCATTTT.

V gene TRBV5-4 combines with J gene TRBJ2-1, with 13 bases aligning to TRBD2. The CDR3 has 18 amino acids. CDR1 is SGHNT and CDR2 is YYREEE in the germline V gene (reference sequence). Unmatched junction bases numbered 13, after V lost 0 bases and J lost 10 bases. CDR3 residues: CASSLGGTSGMWAREQFF. The CDR3 DNA sequence: TGTGCCAGCAGCTTGGGTGGGACTAGCGGGATGTGGGCACGGGAGCAGTTCTTC.

The J gene is TRBJ2-5, the V gene TRBV7-2, with D perhaps TRBD1 (5 bases). The ends were cut back, 4 bases at V and 1 base at J, with 13 bases in the middle. This CDR3 has 15 residues. The germline V gene has CDR1 SGHTA and CDR2 FQGNSA. The CDR3 DNA sequence: TGTGCCAGCAGCTCGCTCGTAGGGGCCCAAGAGACCCAGTACTTC. Its translation: CASSSLVGAQETQYF.

V gene TRBV6-1 combines with J gene TRBJ2-3; possibly TRBD1 for D (5 bases). Trimming took off 3 bases at V and 1 base at J, with 17 bases between the two ends. Per the germline V gene, CDR1 is MNHNS and CDR2 is SASEGT. The CDR3 consists of 17 residues. In DNA, the CDR3 is TGTGCCAGCAGTGATCATGGCTGGGGCTCGGGCACAGATACGCAGTATTTT. This sequence encodes CASSDHGWGSGTDTQYF.

This clone was seen a few times. The V gene is TRBV5-1, the J gene TRBJ2-3; 9 bases are shared with TRBD2. Unmatched junction bases numbered 12, after V lost 6 bases and J lost 1 base. The CDR3 runs 17 residues. Germline-derived CDR1 and CDR2 are SGHRS and YFSETQ. The CDR3 is CASTPPRGRVGTDTQYF. DNA for the CDR3: TGCGCCAGCACCCCTCCCCGCGGGAGGGTGGGCACAGATACGCAGTATTTT.

This CDR3 is CASSQGGGSPRPNTGELFF. DNA for the CDR3: TGTGCCAGCAGCCAAGGAGGAGGCAGTCCACGGCCAAACACCGGGGAGCTGTTTTTT. The chain couples TRBV14 to TRBJ2-2; D may be TRBD2 (5 bases). Germline values: CDR1 SGHDN, CDR2 FVKESK. The CDR3 loop spans 19 amino acids. V shed 1 base and J shed 2 bases, with 20 bases lying between them. The full variable domain, its missing parts supplied by reference TRBV14 and TRBJ2-2, is EAGVTQFPSHSVIEKGQTVTLRCDPISGHDNLYWYRRVMGKEIKFLLHFVKESKQDESGMPNNRFLAERTGGTYSTLKVQPAELEDSGVYFCASSQGGGSPRPNTGELFFGEGSRLTVL.

The V call is TRBV10-3, the J call TRBJ2-7, with D maybe TRBD1 (6 bases). The CDR3 totals 12 residues. Trimming left V 7 bases short and J 3 bases short, with 10 bases between. Germline V gene data show CDR1 as ENHRY and CDR2 as SYGVKD. The CDR3 sequence is CAIKQGNYEQYF. The CDR3 nucleotides are TGTGCCATCAAGCAGGGGAACTACGAGCAGTACTTC.

The chain is built from TRBV7-8 and TRBJ1-2; 7 positions match TRBD1. Trimming removed 4 bases from V and 1 base from J; junction bases left unmatched: 12. The CDR3 totals 17 residues. Germline V gives CDR1 SGHVS, CDR2 FQNEAQ. The DNA of the CDR3 is TGTGCCAGCAGCTCCGACAGGGTCGGTCTCCTTAACTATGGCTACACCTTC. This translates into CASSSDRVGLLNYGYTF.

This clone occurred once. The chain carries TRBV4-2 and TRBJ1-1; D gene ambiguous. Germline CDR1 and CDR2: LGHNA and YNFKEQ. The CDR3 runs to 15 residues. V was shortened by 1 base and J by 6 bases, with 15 bases between the two germline ends. CDR3 in amino acids: CASSQVFEGRAEAFF. The DNA of the CDR3 is TGTGCCAGCAGCCAAGTATTCGAGGGCCGCGCTGAAGCTTTCTTT.

This rearrangement joins TRBV30 to TRBJ2-7; 7 positions agree with TRBD1. The V segment lost 1 base and the J segment 1 base; nucleotides outside the gene matches: 10. CDR1 and CDR2 from the germline V gene are GTSNPN and SVGIG (reference sequence). CDR3 length: 16 amino acids. CDR3 sequence: CAWSDRGQLKSYEQYF. Here the CDR3 DNA reads TGTGCCTGGAGTGACCGGGGACAGCTTAAATCCTACGAGCAGTACTTC.

The chain carries TRBV2 and TRBJ1-2; possibly TRBD1 for D (5 bases). With 0 bases removed from V and 8 bases from J, the gap between germline ends came to 25 bases. The CDR3 has 18 residues. The germline gives CDR1 SNHLY, CDR2 FYNNEI. This CDR3 is CASSEAGGSDYFEDGYTF. The CDR3 DNA sequence: TGTGCCAGCAGTGAAGCTGGGGGTTCGGACTACTTTGAAGACGGCTACACCTTC.

This clone was observed a handful of times. J is TRBJ2-3 and V is TRBV6-5, with 8 nucleotides matching TRBD1. V gave up 6 bases and J gave up 4 bases; unmatched junction bases: 9. Germline values: CDR1 MNHEY, CDR2 SVGAGI. This CDR3 is built from 15 residues. In DNA, the CDR3 is TGTGCCAGCAGCCCGGGACAGGCGTGGTCAGATACGCAGTATTTT. Translating gives CASSPGQAWSDTQYF.

The chain has TRBV5-8 and TRBJ2-7, with 7 bases lining up with TRBD1. The CDR3 runs 13 residues. V shed 0 bases, J shed 4 bases, and the junction held 1 base outside the gene matches. CDR1 and CDR2 from the germline V gene are SGHTS and YDEGEE. The chain's CDR3 is CASSLDRGYEQYF. In DNA, the CDR3 is TGTGCCAGCAGCTTGGACAGGGGATACGAGCAGTACTTC. Based on the CDR3 plus reference TRBV5-8 and TRBJ2-7, the full variable domain is EAGVTQSPTHLIKTRGQQATLRCSPISGHTSVYWYQQALGLGLQFLLWYDEGEERNRGNFPPRFSGRQFPNYSSELNVNALELEDSALYLCASSLDRGYEQYFGPGTRLTVT.

The V gene is TRBV7-9, the J gene TRBJ2-5; unclear D gene. The germline gives CDR1 SEHNR, CDR2 FQNEAQ (reference sequence). Between the trimmed V and J ends, which lost 5 bases and 1 base, there was a span of 5 bases. The CDR3 has 12 amino acids. CDR3 amino acids: CASSPLQETQYF. The DNA for the CDR3 is TGTGCCAGCAGCCCCCTCCAAGAGACCCAGTACTTC.